Below, 11 T cell receptor beta chains from the same sample are listed, as sequenced in a study of blood T cells in healthy people across ages. Alongside a J-beta primer mix, a sample-barcoded 5' primer served in a second PCR lasting 7 to 11 cycles. TCRdb re-analysed the 5' RACE reads in MiXCR, keeping a single row per CDR3 protein. The sample includes almost 550,000 distinct CDR3 sequences, around 24% of them seen just once. The sample also formed part of further work on T cells of mothers and their children.

The sample consisted of blood. Receptors were obtained from a boy aged 5-17 years in good health.

V gene TRBV7-6 combines with J gene TRBJ2-7; 7 nucleotides align to TRBD2. CDR3 size: 15 residues. Germline V gives CDR1 SGHVS, CDR2 FNYEAQ. Unmatched junction bases numbered 7, after V lost 5 bases and J lost 0 bases. CDR3 loop: CASSDGGRSSYEQYF. As DNA, the CDR3 is TGTGCCAGCAGCGACGGGGGGAGGAGCTCCTACGAGCAGTACTTC. The whole variable domain, filled in from reference TRBV7-6 and TRBJ2-7, reads GAGVSQSPRYKVTKRGQDVALRCDPISGHVSLYWYRQALGQGPEFLTYFNYEAQQDKSGLPNDRFSAERPEGSISTLTIQRTEQRDSAMYRCASSDGGRSSYEQYFGPGTRLTVT.

This clonotype was seen a few times. The chain recombines TRBV15 with TRBJ1-4; no firm D call. Looked up from germline, CDR1 is LNHNV and CDR2 is YYDKDF (reference sequence). The CDR3 has 12 residues. V gave up 1 base and J gave up 7 bases, with 4 bases separating them. The CDR3 nucleotides read TGTGCCACCAGCAGAGTGGGTGAAAAACTGTTTTTT. It translates to CATSRVGEKLFF.

This clonotype was observed a few times. This rearrangement joins TRBV20-1 to TRBJ2-1, with TRBD2 identical over 7 bases. Germline-derived CDR1 and CDR2 are DFQATT and SNEGSKA (reference sequence). This CDR3 is 13 amino acids long. With V trimmed by 1 base and J by 8 bases, 5 bases remained unmatched. CDR3 protein: CSARGGAGDEQFF. The CDR3 coding sequence is TGCAGTGCTAGAGGGGGCGCGGGGGATGAGCAGTTCTTC.

The V gene is TRBV6-5, the J gene TRBJ2-5, with TRBD2 identical over 10 bases. The CDR3 contains 16 residues. Germline assignment: CDR1 MNHEY and CDR2 SVGAGI. V was pared by 2 bases and J by 2 bases, with 5 bases of the junction left unmatched. The CDR3 region is CASSYRSGGEQETQYF. The CDR3 DNA follows: TGTGCCAGCAGTTACCGCAGCGGGGGGGAACAAGAGACCCAGTACTTC.

V gene TRBV7-2 combines with J gene TRBJ2-1; D not certain. Germline V gene lookup returns CDR1 SGHTA and CDR2 FQGNSA. Trimming removed 4 bases at V and 1 base at J, with 5 bases between. The CDR3 covers 13 residues. Here the CDR3 DNA reads TGTGCCAGCAGCTCCAATTCCTACAATGAGCAGTTCTTC. Its protein product is CASSSNSYNEQFF.

The V call is TRBV5-5, the J call TRBJ2-4, with D perhaps assigned TRBD1 or TRBD2 (5 bases each). Germline CDR1 SGHKS, CDR2 YYEKEE (reference sequence). This CDR3 region has 16 residues. Trimming removed 0 bases at V and 6 bases at J, with 16 bases between. CDR3 sequence: CASSLVGQGVGNIQYF. For the CDR3, the DNA is TGTGCCAGCAGCTTGGTTGGGCAGGGAGTCGGAAACATTCAGTACTTC. Full variable domain (missing parts from reference TRBV5-5 and TRBJ2-4): DAGVTQSPTHLIKTRGQQVTLRCSPISGHKSVSWYQQVLGQGPQFIFQYYEKEERGRGNFPDRFSARQFPNYSSELNVNALLLGDSALYLCASSLVGQGVGNIQYFGAGTRLSVL.

In its sample, this clonotype was seen a few times. This chain connects TRBV3-1 to TRBJ2-5, with 11 bases fitting TRBD2. CDR3 size: 16 residues. In germline, CDR1 is LGHDT, CDR2 YNNKEL (reference sequence). The V and J ends lost 0 bases and 4 bases, in that order; junction bases with no gene match: 4. The CDR3 sequence is CASSQDVLAGGETQYF. As DNA, the CDR3 is TGTGCCAGCAGCCAAGATGTTCTAGCGGGAGGAGAGACCCAGTACTTC.

The rearrangement joins TRBV4-1 to TRBJ2-7, with D possibly matching TRBD2 (5 bases). The germline V gene encodes CDR1 MGHRA and CDR2 YSYEKL. The CDR3 covers 16 residues. V dropped 4 bases and J dropped 0 bases, with 16 bases sitting between them. The chain's CDR3 is CASSPQGRGPSYEQYF. CDR3 bases: TGCGCCAGCAGCCCACAAGGTCGCGGGCCCTCCTACGAGCAGTACTTC.

This clonotype was observed many times. The chain joins TRBV20-1 to TRBJ2-7; D gene uncertain. CDR3 length equals 13 residues. V gave up 0 bases and J gave up 3 bases, with 9 bases separating them. Germline V gene data show CDR1 as DFQATT and CDR2 as SNEGSKA (reference sequence). The CDR3, as DNA: TGCAGTGCTAGAGATCAGGCTAGCTACGAGCAGTACTTC. This sequence encodes CSARDQASYEQYF.

This clonotype was found a few times. The J gene is TRBJ2-5, the V gene TRBV24-1, with 12 nucleotides matching TRBD1. This CDR3 spans 17 amino acids. Germline loops: CDR1 KGHDR, CDR2 SFDVKD. The V gene end was trimmed by 3 bases and the J gene end by 4 bases; junction bases not matched to a gene: 8. CDR3 amino acids: CATSDPRGQGASETQYF. DNA for the CDR3: TGTGCCACCAGTGATCCGCGGGGACAGGGGGCCTCAGAGACCCAGTACTTC.

The chain recombines TRBV11-2 with TRBJ1-2; weak D call: TRBD1 (6 bases). CDR1 and CDR2 from the germline V gene are SGHAT and FQNNGV. The CDR3 runs to 15 residues. Trimming took 4 bases from V and 8 from J, leaving 20 bases between them. CDR3 coding DNA: TGTGCCAGCAGCTCCAACCGGGGGCGCCGAGGCGGCTACACCTTC. Translating it yields CASSSNRGRRGGYTF.